This T cell receptor (beta chain) was recovered during a study of Ad26.COV2.S vaccination and SARS-CoV-2 variants (dated by TCRdb to the early 2020s). Broadly, across the study: Donors in the vaccine arm were drawn from COV1001, a multicentre, randomized, double-blind, placebo-controlled phase I-IIa trial testing Ad26.COV2.S in healthy adults. Trial participants were randomized into five groups of five: low-dose or high-dose Ad26.COV2.S given once or twice, or placebo on both occasions. TCRbeta repertoire sequencing served as the tool for gauging how specific and how broad the SARS-CoV-2-reactive T cell receptors were following Ad26.COV2.S vaccination. A total of approximately 30 samples were included in the TCR-sequenced set, comprising around 19 Ad26.COV2.S vaccine recipients, 5 placebo recipients and 8 SARS-CoV-2 convalescent individuals. Ad26.COV2.S was administered intramuscularly at 5 x 10^10 or 1 x 10^11 viral particles, either as a single shot or as two shots given 56 days apart. Investigators did not know the trial group allocation while performing experiments and assessing outcomes. Overall study outcomes, separate from this receptor: Comparing responses between vaccine doses or regimens was not something the study was powered to do. It was noted by the authors that total T cell responses may have been underestimated by the TCR breadth and depth analyses. Compared with placebo recipients, Ad26.COV2.S recipients showed higher spike-specific TCR breadth (P = 0.0014). Vaccine and placebo recipients had similar non-spike TCR breadth, a finding consistent with the vaccine containing only spike. Substantial breadth of spike-specific CD8+ and CD4+ T cell responses was reported after vaccination.

Trimmed from V: 7 bases; trimmed from J: 2 bases; junction bases lacking a gene match: 4. Taken from the germline V gene, the CDR1 and CDR2 loops are LGHNT and FRNRAP. The CDR3 goes from the cysteine to the phenylalanine over 15 residues. Only the CDR3 DNA stays, 45 bases, in frame from base 1. The sample's treatment or condition, from its label and the paper: 15 to 20 received Ad26.COV2.S at low or high dose, single or two shots; about 5 received placebo; per-sample allocation not given. Repertoires of vaccine and placebo recipients were sequenced from samples collected on day 63 after the first injection. Cohort 1b enrolled roughly 25 adults aged 18-55 years at a single site in Boston, USA, between 29 July and 7 August 2020. Ad26.COV2.S consisted of a replication-incompetent adenovirus type 26 vector by which a prefusion-stabilized SARS-CoV-2 spike protein from the original Wuhan strain was expressed.

On this clone itself: Its binding antigen is unknown. The input lacks base qualities; no much larger clone sits a single base away.

The immunoSEQ Assay was the method used to sequence TCRbeta CDR3 regions. After extraction, genomic DNA underwent amplification by bias-controlled multiplex PCR, followed by high-throughput sequencing. The authors' analysis ran thus. Collapsing and filtering of sequences were performed to quantify the absolute abundance of each unique TCRbeta CDR3 region. T cell fraction was estimated by normalizing TCRbeta template counts to usable DNA, with usable DNA measured through amplification of reference genes found in all nucleated cells. Repertoire TCRs were annotated as SARS-CoV-2-specific when V gene, CDR3 amino acid sequence and J gene were exactly matched to a known reactive TCR set. MIRA supplied the reference SARS-CoV-2 TCR set, which was filtered for enrichment in COVID-19-positive ImmuneCODE repertoires so that public or cross-reactive TCRs were removed. Using the MIRA antigens, annotated TCRs were further analysed by specific ORF or by position within an ORF. Breadth was defined as the number of annotated unique rearrangements divided by the total number of unique productive rearrangements, and depth was defined as the summed frequency of the annotated unique rearrangements. Group comparisons of TCR breadth used two-sided Wilcoxon rank-sum tests. TCRdb retrieved this table from immuneACCESS and kept in-frame rearrangements only. Not all clones are present; in checked studies, unresolved V genes account for under half, and no reason is known for the remainder. V and J calls plus clone size are reproduced from that table; the DNA served to infer D and trimming. For this sample the table gives 440,000 or so clones, of which nearly 90% were detected only once. 1.5% to 2% of the sample is taken by the ten largest.

The TCR originated in a person aged 18 to 59 who received the Ad26.COV2.S COVID-19 vaccine or a placebo. This sample comprised peripheral blood, obtained in a trial of Ad26.COV2.S vaccine versus placebo. The V and J genes are TRBV12-5 and TRBJ2-1, with TRBD2 identical over 11 junction bases. The CDR3 region: CASAPGLAAYNEQFF. In nucleotides, the sequence is TGTGCTAGTGCCCCGGGACTAGCGGCCTACAATGAGCAGTTCTTC.